This T cell receptor beta chain was documented in a study of regulatory T cells in long-lasting Graves disease. Study-wide findings and caveats: TRBV28, TRBJ1-2 and TRBJ2-5 emerged as the favored segments in persistent disease. Persistent Graves' patients possessed reduced TCR diversity relative to recently diagnosed ones.

Time point defined: persistent/refractory GD, antithyroid drugs over 5 years with positive TRAb. After RNA was extracted from PBMCs, the TCR library was made from it. With respect to this clonotype: Its specificity is not known.

Construction of TCR beta libraries relied on iRepertoire HTBI primers and on Arm-PCR targeting CDR3 regions. TCRdb analysed the multiplex PCR reads with MiXCR anew, one entry per CDR3 protein. The sample has roughly 490,000 distinct CDR3 sequences, approximately 23% seen once. Per germline, CDR1 MNHNS and CDR2 SASEGT. This CDR3 region has 14 residues. Trimming at V came to 7 bases and at J to 0 bases, leaving 6 bases not matched to a gene. This clonotype was sampled from a female donor with Graves disease. The V gene is TRBV6-1, the J gene TRBJ2-7; the match to TRBD1 covers 7 bases. This specimen consisted of peripheral blood mononuclear cells (PBMCs), obtained when the disease was refractory, from a patient treated with antithyroid drugs. In nucleotides, the CDR3 is TGTGCCAGCAACACAGGGGCGGGCTCCTACGAGCAGTACTTC. It encodes CASNTGAGSYEQYF.